This T cell receptor beta chain appears in the sequencing data of a study of T cell repertoires in cytomegalovirus infection (dated by TCRdb to about 2019). General notes on the study: Donor HLA type was relevant to the analysis, because carriage of CMV infection together with the matching HLA type was indicated by public TCR beta signatures.

Broader findings and caveats from the paper: In the ex vivo response, HLA-C-restricted CMV-specific TCR beta clonotypes were dominant, and in two of eight donors the single most frequent clonotype came from this HLA-C-restricted group. In both this cohort and an independent cohort of more than 350 donors, the cumulative frequency of public TCR beta family members distinguished carriers of CMV infection plus the relevant HLA type.

A few counts support this clonotype. Its antigen remains undetermined. No base quality information exists; no much larger clone differs at one position. The sample was run on an Illumina HiSeq 1500. The public reads were quality trimmed at Q25 with fastp and then assembled into clones with MiXCR by TCRdb, keeping productive beta chains. CDR3 protein duplicates are merged, each entry listing the most common genes and DNA. Across this sample there are under 600,000 distinct CDR3 sequences, with approximately 15% seen only once. The top ten constitute around 25% of the sample. The receptor comes from a human donor in good health (CMV status not recorded). Some clones in this sample may be carry-over from other donors' samples. Sequenced sample: CD8+ T cells from PBMCs.

CDR3 loop: CSARRQGEVSNTEAFF. The DNA sequence is as follows: TGCAGTGCTCGGAGACAGGGGGAAGTCTCGAACACTGAAGCTTTCTTT. Rearrangement joined TRBV20-1 to TRBJ1-1, and 9 junctional nucleotides match TRBD1. Including the terminal cysteine and phenylalanine, the CDR3 comprises 16 residues. Only the CDR3 DNA stays, 48 bases, in frame from base 1. From a lookup of the germline V gene (reference sequence), CDR1 and CDR2 are DFQATT and SNEGSKA. From V the trimming removes 5 bases and from J it removes 1 base, while the gene matches leave 11 bases of the junction unaccounted for.